This T cell receptor beta chain came from a study of response to subunit inactivated influenza vaccine. Study-level results: Every seasonal influenza vaccination brings in few new T cells, the authors suggested.

Germline loops: CDR1 MNHNS, CDR2 SASEGT. CDR3 length: 15 residues. The V end was cut by 7 bases, the J end by 4 bases, with 16 bases between. In the case of this clonotype: The target antigen is unknown.

TCRdb independently ran MiXCR on the RT-PCR reads; one entry per CDR3 protein. Of 500,000 or so distinct CDR3 sequences in the sample, approximately 15% are singletons; the top ten hold less than 4%. The clonotype originates from a man between 50 and 75 years old who received an inactivated influenza vaccine. The J gene is TRBJ2-2, the V gene TRBV6-1, with TRBD2 as a possible D gene (6 bases). Sequences were derived from CD4+ T cells sorted from PBMCs, sampled 23 months after vaccination. CDR3 DNA: TGTGCCAGCACCGGGCGGCGGGGCCGCACCGGGGAGCTGTTTTTT. Translating gives CASTGRRGRTGELFF.